The clone carrying this T cell receptor beta chain has just a few counts. Its antigen is not known. CDR3 length equals 14 residues. Between the trimmed V and J ends, which lost 3 bases and 1 base, there was a span of 9 bases. The germline gives CDR1 SGHRS, CDR2 YFSETQ. MiXCR, applied by TCRdb to the 5' RACE reads, yields one record per CDR3 protein. The data show 550,000 to 800,000 distinct CDR3 sequences, roughly 7.2% seen once. Healthy Caucasians were all of the donors. The data were obtained in a study of identical twins. Whole-study results and caveats: Insertions were reduced in abundant cord blood beta clonotypes but not in memory repertoires. Conclusions were based on cross-sectional statistical analysis, without following the same donors. Where out-of-frame alpha sequences were twin-shared, they showed excess low generation probability.

This sample also belongs to another study, concerning yellow fever vaccine responses in identical twins.

The chain employs TRBV5-1 and TRBJ2-3; D is perhaps TRBD1 (6 bases). Sequenced material: PBMCs. This TCR was recovered from a woman aged 18-29 years in good health. The CDR3 reads CASSWDTGTDTQYF. DNA of the CDR3: TGCGCCAGCAGCTGGGACACCGGCACAGATACGCAGTATTTT.